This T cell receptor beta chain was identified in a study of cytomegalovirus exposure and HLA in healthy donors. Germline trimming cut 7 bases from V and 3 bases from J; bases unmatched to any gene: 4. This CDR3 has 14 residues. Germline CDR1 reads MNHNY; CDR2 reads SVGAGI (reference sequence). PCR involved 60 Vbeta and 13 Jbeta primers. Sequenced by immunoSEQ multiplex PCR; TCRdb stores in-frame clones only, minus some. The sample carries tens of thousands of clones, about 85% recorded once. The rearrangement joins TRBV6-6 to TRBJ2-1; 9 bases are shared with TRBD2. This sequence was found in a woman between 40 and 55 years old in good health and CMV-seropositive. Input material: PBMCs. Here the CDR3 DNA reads TGTGCCAGCATCTTGACTAGCGGCTACAATGAGCAGTTCTTC. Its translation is CASILTSGYNEQFF.